This entry lists 27 T cell receptor beta chains sequenced from one sample in a study of blood T cell repertoires in COVID-19. The repertoire was sequenced with immunoSEQ multiplex PCR; TCRdb's copy has only in-frame clones and lacks some. The sample lists around 180,000 clones; roughly 84% were seen once. Sequenced input: peripheral blood. The receptors stem from a man older than 75 with COVID-19, enrolled during active disease.

The chain combines TRBV21-1 with TRBJ2-3; TRBD1 reflects the table's D call only, with no check against the DNA. TRBV21-1 corresponds to a pseudogene. The CDR3 has 17 residues. The CDR3 DNA sequence: TGTGCCAGCAGCAAAGCGTGGTGGGGCTCTACCACAGATACGCAGTATTTT. Protein sequence: CASSKAWWGSTTDTQYF.

This rearrangement joins TRBV7-2 to TRBJ2-1; tentative D call: TRBD2 (5 bases). Trimming shortened V by 5 bases and J by 4 bases, and 12 bases separated the two germline ends. The germline V gene encodes CDR1 SGHTA and CDR2 FQGNSA. This CDR3 spans 14 amino acids. As DNA, the CDR3 is TGTGCCAGCAGCAGCGGATCGGTGTACAATGAGCAGTTCTTC. This codes for CASSSGSVYNEQFF. Complete variable domain (other parts from reference TRBV7-2 and TRBJ2-1): GAGVSQSPSNKVTEKGKDVELRCDPISGHTALYWYRQSLGQGLEFLIYFQGNSAPDKSGLPSDRFSAERTGGSVSTLTIQRTQQEDSAVYLCASSSGSVYNEQFFGPGTRLTVL.

The chain is built from TRBV9 and TRBJ2-4; 7 nucleotides align to TRBD1. CDR3 length equals 14 residues. Germline values: CDR1 SGDLS, CDR2 YYNGEE. V lost 4 bases and J lost 9; bases outside the gene matches: 10. The CDR3 is CASSPRTGQGIQYF. The CDR3 DNA reads as TGTGCCAGCAGCCCCCGGACAGGCCAGGGCATTCAGTACTTC. Full variable domain (outside the CDR3, taken from reference TRBV9 and TRBJ2-4): DSGVTQTPKHLITATGQRVTLRCSPRSGDLSVYWYQQSLDQGLQFLIQYYNGEERAKGNILERFSAQQFPDLHSELNLSSLELGDSALYFCASSPRTGQGIQYFGAGTRLSVL.

This CDR3 reads CASIRGEIEPEVGEQFF. For the CDR3, the DNA is TGTGCCAGCATCCGCGGGGAAATCGAACCCGAGGTGGGTGAGCAGTTCTTC. The gene calls are TRBV5-4 and TRBJ2-1, with D possibly TRBD2 on 6 matching bases. The CDR3 length is 17 residues. Germline values: CDR1 SGHNT, CDR2 YYREEE (reference sequence). The V and J ends lost 6 bases and 9 bases respectively, with 28 bases between them.

V gene TRBV21-1 combines with J gene TRBJ1-2; the D segment call TRBD1 is taken from the table without a DNA check. TRBV21-1 is an annotated pseudogene. There are 14 residues in the CDR3. The CDR3 sequence: CASSKEAGYRGYTF. In nucleotides, the CDR3 is TGTGCCAGCAGCAAAGAAGCAGGGTATAGGGGCTACACCTTC.

The V gene is TRBV7-3, the J gene TRBJ1-2; D might be TRBD1 (5 bases). This CDR3 has 13 amino acids. Trimming shortened V by 0 bases and J by 6 bases, and 8 bases separated the two germline ends. Germline lookup yields CDR1 SGHTA and CDR2 FQGTGA. The chain's CDR3 is CASSLTPGNGYTF. CDR3 DNA sequence: TGTGCCAGCAGCTTAACGCCAGGGAATGGCTACACCTTC.

Concerning this clone: This sample also contains other DNA sequences that code for the same CDR3. V usage is TRBV28 and J usage is TRBJ2-7, with 11 bases identical to TRBD1. This CDR3 contains 14 residues. Germline V gives CDR1 MDHEN, CDR2 SYDVKM. J was trimmed by 4 bases and V by 6 bases; bases with no gene match: 5. The CDR3 sequence is CASRAGQGVYEQYF. The CDR3 nucleotides are TGTGCCAGCAGGGCGGGACAGGGGGTATACGAGCAGTACTTC.

A single count supports this clone. The chain joins TRBV6-1 to TRBJ1-6; D is unclear. Germline CDR1 MNHNS, CDR2 SASEGT. The CDR3 is made up of 14 amino acids. V shed 0 bases and J shed 10 bases, with 10 bases lying between them. The CDR3: CASSEAWSASPLHF. CDR3 DNA: TGTGCCAGCAGTGAAGCTTGGTCCGCGTCACCCCTCCACTTT.

This clone was detected only once. In the same sample, other DNA sequences code for this CDR3. CDR3 sequence reads: CASSPGLAGATDTQYF. DNA of the CDR3: TGTGCCAGCAGCCCGGGACTAGCGGGGGCCACAGATACGCAGTATTTT. V usage is TRBV3-1 (or the pseudogene TRBV3-2) and J usage is TRBJ2-3; 14 bases map to TRBD2. From germline, CDR1 is LGHDT and CDR2 YNNKEL (reference sequence). The CDR3 is 16 residues long. The V gene end was trimmed by 4 bases and the J gene end by 2 bases; junction bases not matched to a gene: 2.

This clone showed up just once. The chain uses TRBV9 and TRBJ2-3; TRBD2 aligns across 9 bases. Trimming at V came to 0 bases and at J to 2 bases, leaving 4 bases not matched to a gene. There are 16 residues in the CDR3. Germline V gene lookup returns CDR1 SGDLS and CDR2 YYNGEE. The CDR3 DNA is TGTGCCAGCAGCGTAGATAGCGGGGGTTACACAGATACGCAGTATTTT. It translates to CASSVDSGGYTDTQYF.

CDR3 nucleotides: TGTGCCAGCAGTTTAGGGGGGTATGAAAGCGCTTTCTTT. Encoded protein: CASSLGGYESAFF. V usage is TRBV28 and J usage is TRBJ1-1; D perhaps matches TRBD1 (5 bases). The CDR3 totals 13 residues. Germline CDR1 and CDR2: MDHEN and SYDVKM. Between the trimmed V and J ends, which lost 2 bases and 11 bases, there was a span of 15 bases.

The chain recombines TRBV6-5 with TRBJ1-2; 10 positions agree with TRBD1. The CDR3 runs to 16 residues. Germline V gene sequence: CDR1 MNHEY, CDR2 SVGAGI. V shed 4 bases, J shed 1 base, and the junction held 6 bases outside the gene matches. CDR3 loop: CASSLLWDRGNYGYTF. Here the CDR3 DNA reads TGTGCCAGCAGTTTGTTATGGGACAGGGGTAACTATGGCTACACCTTC.

This chain joins TRBV5-4 and TRBJ2-7, with D maybe TRBD1 (6 bases). This CDR3 region has 16 residues. V was trimmed by 0 bases and J by 0 bases, leaving 13 bases between them. Germline-derived CDR1 and CDR2 are SGHNT and YYREEE (reference sequence). CDR3 DNA sequence: TGTGCCAGCAGCTTGGGGGCAGGGGTGAGCTCCTACGAGCAGTACTTC. Translation gives CASSLGAGVSSYEQYF.

The V gene is TRBV28, the J gene TRBJ1-6; TRBD1 matches at 8 bases. The ends lost 5 bases at V and 6 bases at J; junction bases unmatched: 12. The CDR3 totals 17 residues. From germline, CDR1 is MDHEN and CDR2 SYDVKM. DNA for the CDR3: TGTGCCAGCAGTAACCTCCGGACAGGGAGGAGTAATTCACCCCTCCACTTT. It specifies CASSNLRTGRSNSPLHF. The variable domain in full, with the rest retrieved from reference TRBV28 and TRBJ1-6, is DVKVTQSSRYLVKRTGEKVFLECVQDMDHENMFWYRQDPGLGLRLIYFSYDVKMKEKGDIPEGYSVSREKKERFSLILESASTNQTSMYLCASSNLRTGRSNSPLHFGNGTRLTVT.

The chain combines TRBV12-3 or TRBV12-4 with TRBJ1-3; D gene uncertain. CDR3 length equals 13 residues. Trimming shortened V by 1 base and J by 4 bases, and 5 bases separated the two germline ends. CDR3 residues: CASSLGGGNTIYF. CDR3 bases: TGTGCCAGCAGTTTAGGAGGGGGAAACACCATATATTTT.

This clone has only one observation. J is TRBJ2-2 and V is TRBV10-1; TRBD2 agrees at 11 bases. Germline V gene sequence: CDR1 WNHNN, CDR2 SYGVQD (reference sequence). V trimming: 8 bases; J trimming: 5 bases; junction bases outside the gene matches: 10. This CDR3 region has 16 residues. Written as DNA, the CDR3 is TGCGCCAGCCCCCCTCTAGCGGGGGGTTGTACCGGGGAGCTGTTTTTT. This translates into CASPPLAGGCTGELFF.

The chain uses TRBV6-5 and TRBJ1-3, with TRBD1 as a possible D gene (6 bases). The germline V gene encodes CDR1 MNHEY and CDR2 SVGAGI. The V end lost 6 bases, the J end lost 0 bases, and 9 bases lay between the germline ends. The CDR3 extends over 14 amino acids. The DNA of the CDR3 is TGTGCCAGCAGGACGACAGGCTCTGGAAACACCATATATTTT. Its translation: CASRTTGSGNTIYF.

The chain has TRBV2 and TRBJ2-7, with TRBD1 matching 7 bases. CDR1 is SNHLY, CDR2 FYNNEI, per germline. The ends lost 7 bases at V and 3 bases at J; junction bases unmatched: 9. The CDR3 totals 14 residues. In DNA form, the CDR3 reads TGTGCCAGCAAGAGGGGGCATGGGGGCTACGAGCAGTACTTC. Protein product: CASKRGHGGYEQYF.

CDR3 nucleotide sequence: TGTGCCAGTAGTATTCAGGGTGGTAGAAGCTCCTACAATGAGCAGTTCTTC. Translating gives CASSIQGGRSSYNEQFF. The chain links TRBV19 to TRBJ2-1, with D possibly being TRBD1 (5 bases). Germline CDR1 is LNHDA and CDR2 is SQIVND (reference sequence). V was clipped by 3 bases and J by 0 bases, with 15 bases between them. The CDR3 consists of 17 residues.

This clone was counted a few times. The chain is built from TRBV9 and TRBJ1-4; no reliable D call. Trimming left V 4 bases short and J 3 bases short, with 7 bases between. Germline V CDR1 and CDR2: SGDLS, YYNGEE. CDR3 size: 13 residues. CDR3 sequence: CASSLYPNEKLFF. The CDR3, as DNA: TGTGCCAGCAGCCTATATCCTAATGAAAAACTGTTTTTT.

This sequence joins TRBV5-6 and TRBJ2-1; 7 bases align to TRBD2. CDR1 and CDR2 (germline): SGHDT, YYEEEE. The CDR3 has 16 residues. Trimming at V came to 6 bases and at J to 3 bases, leaving 12 bases not matched to a gene. The CDR3 loop is CASTASGTTNYNEQFF. DNA for the CDR3: TGTGCCAGCACAGCCTCCGGGACTACTAACTACAATGAGCAGTTCTTC.

V and J are TRBV19 and TRBJ2-7, with D perhaps TRBD2 (6 bases). Trimming pared 5 bases from V and 0 bases from J, leaving 14 bases between. This CDR3 comprises 15 residues. Germline-derived CDR1 and CDR2 are LNHDA and SQIVND (reference sequence). As DNA, the CDR3 is TGTGCCAGTAGTTCTGGCGGGGATTCCTCCTACGAGCAGTACTTC. Protein: CASSSGGDSSYEQYF.

This clone was recorded a few times. The chain joins TRBV12-3 or TRBV12-4 to TRBJ1-2; 10 bases are a match to TRBD1. The CDR3 is 13 amino acids. The V segment lost 7 bases and the J segment 3 bases; nucleotides outside the gene matches: 2. Written as DNA, the CDR3 is TGTGCCAGCATCGGGACAGGGGACTATGGCTACACCTTC. Protein product: CASIGTGDYGYTF.

The chain employs TRBV27 and TRBJ1-1; D is perhaps TRBD1 (5 bases). The length of the CDR3 is 12 residues. Trimming stripped 3 bases from V and 4 bases from J, with 6 bases between. Germline V CDR1 and CDR2: MNHEY, SMNVEV (reference sequence). The CDR3 loop is CASSFQGTEAFF. The CDR3 bases are TGTGCCAGCAGTTTCCAGGGCACTGAAGCTTTCTTT.

The V and J genes are TRBV18 and TRBJ1-4; 8 nucleotides match TRBD1. Germline CDR1 KGHSH, CDR2 LQKENI. The CDR3 spans 15 residues. The J segment lost 0 bases and the V segment lost 8 bases, leaving 5 bases of the junction unmatched. CDR3 DNA: TGTGCCAGCAGACAGGGGCGGGCAACTAATGAAAAACTGTTTTTT. The encoded protein is CASRQGRATNEKLFF.

V is TRBV11-2 and J is TRBJ1-5; D not resolved. CDR3 length equals 15 residues. Germline V gene data show CDR1 as SGHAT and CDR2 as FQNNGV. Trimming cost V 2 bases and J 0 bases, with 8 bases left between them. The CDR3 loop is CASSLTGYSNQPQHF. The CDR3 coding sequence is TGTGCCAGCAGCTTAACCGGTTATAGCAATCAGCCCCAGCATTTT.

J is TRBJ2-5 and V is TRBV11-3, with D hard to call. V was cut by 8 bases and J by 7 bases, with 11 bases left in between. CDR1 SGHNT and CDR2 YENEEA come from the germline V gene. This CDR3 is built from 11 residues. The CDR3 region is CASGPHGTQYF. CDR3 nucleotide sequence: TGTGCCAGCGGTCCTCACGGGACCCAGTACTTC. The full variable domain, rest sourced from reference TRBV11-3 and TRBJ2-5, is EAGVVQSPRYKIIEKKQPVAFWCNPISGHNTLYWYLQNLGQGPELLIRYENEEAVDDSQLPKDRFSAERLKGVDSTLKIQPAELGDSAVYLCASGPHGTQYFGPGTRLLVL.